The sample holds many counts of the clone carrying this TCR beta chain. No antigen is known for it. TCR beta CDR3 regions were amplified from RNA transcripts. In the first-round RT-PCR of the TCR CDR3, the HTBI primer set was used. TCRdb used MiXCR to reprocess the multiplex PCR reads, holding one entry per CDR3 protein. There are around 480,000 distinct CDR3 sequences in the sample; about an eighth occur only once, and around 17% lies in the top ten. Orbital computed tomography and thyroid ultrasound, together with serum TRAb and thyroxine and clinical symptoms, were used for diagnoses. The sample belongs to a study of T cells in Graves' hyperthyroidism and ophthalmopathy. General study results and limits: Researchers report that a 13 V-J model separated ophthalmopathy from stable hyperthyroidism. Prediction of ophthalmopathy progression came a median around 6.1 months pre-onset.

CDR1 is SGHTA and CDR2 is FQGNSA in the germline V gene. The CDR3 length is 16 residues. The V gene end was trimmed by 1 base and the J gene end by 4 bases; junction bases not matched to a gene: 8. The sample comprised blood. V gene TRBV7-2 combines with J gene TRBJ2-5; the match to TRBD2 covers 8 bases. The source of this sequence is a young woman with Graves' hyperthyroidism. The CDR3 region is CASSLVSGSGTETQYF. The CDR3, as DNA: TGTGCCAGCAGCTTAGTGAGCGGGAGTGGGACAGAGACCCAGTACTTC.